The present entry profiles one T cell receptor (beta chain) with its context. In terms of age and location, participants ranged from roughly 18 to 90 years and lived in about 25 US areas. Participant-given clinical history determined each cohort assignment. This record belongs to a study of blood T cell repertoires in COVID-19. Study details: Acute-phase and convalescent COVID-19 samples originated in the United States, Italy and Spain.

How the authors handled the data: Amplification of reference gene primers provided the estimated nucleated cell counts. TCRdb's table, derived via immunoSEQ multiplex PCR, lists solely in-frame clones and lacks some. V and J calls and clone size are those listed in that table; D and trimming were worked out from the DNA. The sample has approximately 290,000 clones, 90% seen once. The germline V gene has CDR1 MNHEY and CDR2 SVGAGI. The CDR3 spans 15 residues. The V end was cut by 2 bases, the J end by 3 bases, with 10 bases between. The J gene is TRBJ2-2, the V gene TRBV6-5; maybe TRBD2 (5 bases). This sequence originates from a woman aged 18 to 35 with acute COVID-19. The sample consisted of PBMCs or T cells enriched from blood (not recorded which). The CDR3 DNA is TGTGCCAGCAGTTACGAGGGAGTAGACACCGGGGAGCTGTTTTTT. This sequence encodes CASSYEGVDTGELFF.